Listed below are T cell receptor beta chains from one sample, sequenced in a study of beta chain features in type 1 diabetes. Generated by immunoSEQ multiplex PCR, the TCRdb table keeps only in-frame clones and is missing some. Here the sample spans about 180,000 clones, roughly 8% being singletons. The specimen sequenced was central memory CD4+ T cells from blood. Every receptor here comes from a woman aged 40 to 50 with type 1 diabetes. Each CDR3 is given with its conserved first and last residue. The D gene is left open where the match is weak. Some rows have no size entry. The others give once, few or many, or a class for an expanded clone.

TRBV11-2	few	TRBD2	TRBJ2-1	CASSQTSGGYNEQFF	TGTGCCAGCAGCCAGACTAGCGGGGGGTACAATGAGCAGTTCTTC
TRBV5-1	many	TRBD1	TRBJ1-6	CASSVAYRGAGSPLHF	TGCGCCAGCAGCGTGGCCTACAGGGGCGCGGGGTCACCCCTCCACTTT
TRBV6-1	few	TRBD2	TRBJ2-5	CASGAGAQETQYF	TGTGCCAGCGGAGCGGGGGCCCAAGAGACCCAGTACTTC
TRBV5-1	many	-	TRBJ1-1	CASSSRTANTEAFF	TGCGCCAGCAGCTCCAGGACAGCCAACACTGAAGCTTTCTTT
TRBV19	-	-	TRBJ1-4	CATSYQATNEKLFF	TGTGCCACCAGCTACCAGGCAACTAATGAAAAACTGTTTTTT
TRBV5-5	few	-	TRBJ1-5	CASSLQGTSNQPQHF	TGTGCCAGCAGCTTGCAGGGGACAAGCAATCAGCCCCAGCATTTT
TRBV4-2	-	TRBD1	TRBJ1-5	CASSQDFRGNQPQHF	TGTGCCAGCAGCCAAGATTTCAGGGGGAATCAGCCCCAGCATTTT
TRBV5-6	few	-	TRBJ2-5	CASSFRETQYF	TGTGCCAGCAGCTTCCGGGAGACCCAGTACTTC
TRBV28	-	TRBD1	TRBJ1-1	CASRSPTGAPDTEAFF	TGTGCCAGCAGATCTCCTACAGGGGCCCCGGACACTGAAGCTTTCTTT
TRBV28	-	-	TRBJ1-4	CASKGQREPVELFF	TGTGCCAGCAAAGGACAGCGCGAACCGGTGGAACTGTTTTTT